The rows below give T cell receptor beta chains drawn from one sample of a study of response to subunit inactivated influenza vaccine. TCRdb used MiXCR to reprocess the RT-PCR reads, holding one entry per CDR3 protein. The data contain hundreds of thousands of distinct CDR3 sequences, 6% to 9% of them seen just once; the ten biggest clones take up under 15%. The sequencing used PBMCs from blood, collected roughly 24 months after vaccination. Every receptor here comes from a man aged 50-75 years who received an inactivated influenza vaccine. The CDR3 runs from the conserved cysteine through the conserved F or W. Each record gives: J gene, clone size, V gene, D gene, CDR3 DNA, CDR3 protein. The D gene is left open where the match is weak. For some rows the clone size is stated as once, few or many, or as a class when expanded; others skip it.

J: TRBJ1-1; size: NA; V: TRBV6-1; D: NA; DNA: TGTGCCAGCAGAAGACTGACAGGGAACACTGAAGCTTTCTTT; CDR3: CASRRLTGNTEAFF
J: TRBJ2-2; size: NA; V: TRBV24-1; D: TRBD2; DNA: TGTGCCACCCAAGAGGCCACCTTACTTAGCGGGAGCACCGGGGAGCTGTTTTTT; CDR3: CATQEATLLSGSTGELFF
J: TRBJ2-7; size: NA; V: TRBV4-1; D: TRBD2; DNA: TGCGCCAGCAGCCAAGACATCTGGACTAGCGAGCAGTACTTC; CDR3: CASSQDIWTSEQYF
J: TRBJ1-5; size: few; V: TRBV20-1; D: NA; DNA: TGCAGTGCTAGAATTCTGGGGATGAGCAATCAGCCCCAGCATTTT; CDR3: CSARILGMSNQPQHF
J: TRBJ2-7; size: many; V: TRBV5-1; D: NA; DNA: TGCGCCAGCAGCTTGGGGTCAGGACGCTACGAGCAGTACTTC; CDR3: CASSLGSGRYEQYF
J: TRBJ2-2; size: few; V: TRBV12-3/TRBV12-4; D: TRBD1; DNA: TGTGCCAGCAGTCCTACCCGGGACAGGCGAACCGGGGAGCTGTTTTTT; CDR3: CASSPTRDRRTGELFF
J: TRBJ2-5; size: few; V: TRBV3-1; D: NA; DNA: TGTGCCAGCAGCCAAGTGTCTCCGGGGCCCCAAGAGACCCAGTACTTC; CDR3: CASSQVSPGPQETQYF
J: TRBJ2-3; size: NA; V: TRBV12-5; D: TRBD2; DNA: TGTGCTAGTGGTATCGGACTAGCGGGGACAGATACGCAGTATTTT; CDR3: CASGIGLAGTDTQYF
J: TRBJ2-3; size: few; V: TRBV10-3; D: TRBD2; DNA: TGTACCATCGGCCCGGGACTAGCGGGGGGGCAAGGCACAGATACGCAGTATTTT; CDR3: CTIGPGLAGGQGTDTQYF
J: TRBJ2-5; size: NA; V: TRBV7-9; D: TRBD2; DNA: TGTGCCAGCAGCTTACTACTAGCGGGGGTGGAGACCCAGTACTTC; CDR3: CASSLLLAGVETQYF
J: TRBJ2-7; size: NA; V: TRBV20-1; D: NA; DNA: TGCAGTGCAACAGACGGGGGAGAAGGCGAGCAGTACTTC; CDR3: CSATDGGEGEQYF
J: TRBJ2-4; size: NA; V: TRBV4-1; D: NA; DNA: TGCGCCAGCAGCCAAGAGCGTAGTCCCGCCAAAAACATTCAGTACTTC; CDR3: CASSQERSPAKNIQYF
J: TRBJ2-3; size: many; V: TRBV24-1; D: NA; DNA: TGTGCCACCAGTGAAGACAGGTTAGAAGGCACAGATACGCAGTATTTT; CDR3: CATSEDRLEGTDTQYF
J: TRBJ2-2; size: few; V: TRBV6-1; D: NA; DNA: TGTGCCAGCAGGGACTTGAAGAACACCGGGGAGCTGTTTTTT; CDR3: CASRDLKNTGELFF
J: TRBJ2-1; size: few; V: TRBV6-1; D: TRBD2; DNA: TGTGCCAGCAGAAAGCTAGCGGGGAAAGACAATGAGCAGTTCTTC; CDR3: CASRKLAGKDNEQFF
J: TRBJ2-1; size: NA; V: TRBV20-1; D: NA; DNA: TGCAGTGCTAGAGTTGGAGCGGCCTCCTACAATGAGCAGTTCTTC; CDR3: CSARVGAASYNEQFF
J: TRBJ1-1; size: few; V: TRBV2; D: NA; DNA: TGTGCCAGCAGTGAAACAGTATCCAGTGAAGCTTTCTTT; CDR3: CASSETVSSEAFF
J: TRBJ2-7; size: many; V: TRBV5-1; D: TRBD2; DNA: TGCGCCAGCAGCCTGGGACTAGCGGGACACGAGCAGTACTTC; CDR3: CASSLGLAGHEQYF
J: TRBJ2-1; size: few; V: TRBV3-1; D: TRBD2; DNA: TGTGCCAGCAGCCAGAGGGGACTAGCGACCTACAATGAGCAGTTCTTC; CDR3: CASSQRGLATYNEQFF
J: TRBJ1-5; size: few; V: TRBV20-1; D: TRBD1; DNA: TGCAGTGCTCCCCCAGGGGGCAATGGCAATCAGCCCCAGCATTTT; CDR3: CSAPPGGNGNQPQHF
J: TRBJ2-5; size: NA; V: TRBV14; D: NA; DNA: TGTGCCAGCAGCCAAGACATAGCGGAAGAGACCCAGTACTTC; CDR3: CASSQDIAEETQYF
J: TRBJ1-1; size: few; V: TRBV20-1; D: TRBD1; DNA: TGCAGTGCTAGAGAATCAGGGGGCCCAATGAACACTGAAGCTTTCTTT; CDR3: CSARESGGPMNTEAFF
J: TRBJ2-5; size: many; V: TRBV15; D: NA; DNA: TGTGCCACCAGCACGACAGGAGAGACCCAGTACTTC; CDR3: CATSTTGETQYF
J: TRBJ1-3; size: many; V: TRBV7-9; D: NA; DNA: TGTGCCAGCAGCTACTACAGGGAAACTGGAAACACCATATATTTT; CDR3: CASSYYRETGNTIYF